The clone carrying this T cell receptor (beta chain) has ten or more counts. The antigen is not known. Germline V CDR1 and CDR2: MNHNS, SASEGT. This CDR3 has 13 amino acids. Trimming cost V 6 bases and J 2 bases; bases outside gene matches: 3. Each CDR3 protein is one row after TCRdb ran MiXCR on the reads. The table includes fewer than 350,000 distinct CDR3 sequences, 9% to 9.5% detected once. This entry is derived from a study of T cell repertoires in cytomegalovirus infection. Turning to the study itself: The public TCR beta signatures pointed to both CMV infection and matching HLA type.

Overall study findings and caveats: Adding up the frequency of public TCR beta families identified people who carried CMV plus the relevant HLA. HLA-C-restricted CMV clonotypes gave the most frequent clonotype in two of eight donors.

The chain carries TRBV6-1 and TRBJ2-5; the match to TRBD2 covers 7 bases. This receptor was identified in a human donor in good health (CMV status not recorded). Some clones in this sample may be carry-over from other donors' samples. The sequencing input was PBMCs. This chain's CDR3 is CASRAGLQETQYF. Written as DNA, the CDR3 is TGTGCCAGCAGGGCGGGACTACAAGAGACCCAGTACTTC.